What follows are 31 T cell receptor beta chains derived from one specimen sequenced in a study of blood T cell repertoires in COVID-19. The table came from immunoSEQ multiplex PCR; TCRdb's copy has only in-frame clones and leaves some out. The table has hundreds of thousands of clones, around 88% seen once. Sequencing was carried out using peripheral blood. Receptors were obtained from a woman aged 25-40 years who had recovered from COVID-19.

This chain connects TRBV19 to TRBJ1-5, with a tentative D call TRBD1 (5 bases). The germline V gene has CDR1 LNHDA and CDR2 SQIVND (reference sequence). The CDR3 covers 14 residues. V lost 8 bases and J 5 bases, leaving 16 bases between the germline ends. The CDR3 coding sequence is TGTGCCAGTGCAAGGACGGACATTCATCAGCCCCAGCATTTT. Translating it yields CASARTDIHQPQHF.

The V gene is TRBV28, the J gene TRBJ1-5, with 9 positions matching TRBD1. Trimming took 11 bases from V and 5 from J; bases not matched to a gene: 4. Germline CDR1 reads MDHEN; CDR2 reads SYDVKM. The CDR3 has 12 residues. As DNA, the CDR3 is TGTGCCGGACAGGGGAGCCATCAGCCCCAGCATTTT. This codes for CAGQGSHQPQHF.

The rearrangement links TRBV18 to TRBJ2-3; a weak D match, TRBD2 (6 bases). This CDR3 contains 13 residues. V lost 4 bases and J 5 bases, leaving 10 bases between the germline ends. Germline V gene sequence: CDR1 KGHSH, CDR2 LQKENI. DNA of the CDR3: TGTGCCAGCTCACGGGCGGGGAGAGATACGCAGTATTTT. Protein sequence: CASSRAGRDTQYF.

A few counts support this clone. This rearrangement joins TRBV5-1 to TRBJ2-2, with D perhaps TRBD2 (5 bases). Germline V gene data show CDR1 as SGHRS and CDR2 as YFSETQ. The V end was cut by 0 bases, the J end by 2 bases, with 11 bases between. CDR3 length: 16 residues. The CDR3 DNA reads as TGCGCCAGCAGCTTGGCCGGGATTACAAACACCGGGGAGCTGTTTTTT. The encoded protein is CASSLAGITNTGELFF.

The chain carries TRBV5-4 and TRBJ2-7; D might be TRBD1 (6 bases). With 2 bases removed from V and 0 bases from J, the gap between germline ends came to 21 bases. The germline gives CDR1 SGHNT, CDR2 YYREEE (reference sequence). The CDR3 has 18 amino acids. CDR3 in DNA: TGTGCCAGCAGCTTTAGCAGGGGTTCCACCCCGAGCTCCTACGAGCAGTACTTC. It specifies CASSFSRGSTPSSYEQYF.

This chain links TRBV11-2 with TRBJ2-2; 8 bases line up with TRBD1. Germline assignment: CDR1 SGHAT and CDR2 FQNNGV. The CDR3 has 15 amino acids. V shed 6 bases, J shed 4 bases, and the junction held 7 bases outside the gene matches. In nucleotides, the CDR3 is TGTGCCAGCAGTCCTGACAGGGGCGGCACCGGGGAGCTGTTTTTT. Translating gives CASSPDRGGTGELFF. The full variable domain, completed using reference TRBV11-2 and TRBJ2-2, is EAGVAQSPRYKIIEKRQSVAFWCNPISGHATLYWYQQILGQGPKLLIQFQNNGVVDDSQLPKDRFSAERLKGVDSTLKIQPAKLEDSAVYLCASSPDRGGTGELFFGEGSRLTVL.

This chain uses TRBV10-3 with TRBJ2-7, with D maybe TRBD2 (7 bases). The CDR3 runs to 13 residues. Germline lookup yields CDR1 ENHRY and CDR2 SYGVKD. V lost 7 bases to trimming and J lost 0 bases, with 10 bases between them. The CDR3 is CAINRGASYEQYF. Written as DNA, the CDR3 is TGTGCCATCAACCGGGGGGCCTCCTACGAGCAGTACTTC.

This sequence joins TRBV29-1 and TRBJ2-1, with D possibly being TRBD1 (6 bases). Germline loops: CDR1 SQVTM, CDR2 ANQGSEA. CDR3 length equals 14 residues. V gave up 6 bases and J gave up 0 bases, with 12 bases separating them. The CDR3 is CSVQGTSSYNEQFF. CDR3 DNA sequence: TGCAGCGTCCAGGGGACAAGCTCCTACAATGAGCAGTTCTTC.

This clone has just one count. CDR3 sequence (DNA): TGTGCCAGCAGCTCGCCCGGGACAGAGAACACTGAAGCTTTCTTT. It is translated as CASSSPGTENTEAFF. The rearrangement links TRBV7-3 to TRBJ1-1; 7 nucleotides line up with TRBD1. Looked up from germline, CDR1 is SGHTA and CDR2 is FQGTGA. V was clipped by 4 bases and J by 1 base; unmatched bases: 6. CDR3 length: 15 residues.

The chain recombines TRBV11-3 with TRBJ2-5; 12 positions agree with TRBD2. J lost 1 base, V lost 1 base, and 1 base had no gene match. The CDR3 runs 16 residues. Germline V gene lookup returns CDR1 SGHNT and CDR2 YENEEA. The CDR3 DNA sequence: TGTGCCAGCAGCTTAGGACTAGCGGGGGCCCAAGAGACCCAGTACTTC. This encodes CASSLGLAGAQETQYF.

The chain carries TRBV12-3 or TRBV12-4 and TRBJ2-3; D is perhaps TRBD2 (5 bases). Trimming took 6 bases from V and 5 from J, leaving 9 bases between them. The length of the CDR3 is 12 residues. The CDR3 DNA reads as TGTGCCAGCAGCCGCCGGGGAGATACGCAGTATTTT. Translated: CASSRRGDTQYF.

The genes are TRBV5-1 and TRBJ1-1, with D possibly TRBD1 on 5 matching bases. This CDR3 is built from 14 residues. The ends were cut back, 3 bases at V and 3 bases at J, with 12 bases in the middle. Germline-derived CDR1 and CDR2 are SGHRS and YFSETQ. The chain's CDR3 is CASSSDSGYTEAFF. As DNA, the CDR3 is TGCGCCAGCAGCTCCGACAGTGGGTACACTGAAGCTTTCTTT.

This rearrangement joins TRBV11-3 to TRBJ2-2; TRBD1 agrees at 7 bases. Germline CDR1 reads SGHNT; CDR2 reads YENEEA. V lost 2 bases and J lost 4; bases outside the gene matches: 1. The CDR3 extends over 14 amino acids. This chain's CDR3 is CASSLRGPTGELFF. The CDR3 DNA follows: TGTGCCAGCAGCTTAAGGGGGCCCACCGGGGAGCTGTTTTTT.

This clone has only one observation. This sequence joins TRBV9 and TRBJ2-7; TRBD1 aligns across 9 bases. Germline CDR1 reads SGDLS; CDR2 reads YYNGEE. The CDR3 is 15 residues long. With V trimmed by 5 bases and J by 6 bases, 12 bases remained unmatched. The CDR3 loop is CASSSTGGPSFEQYF. The DNA of the CDR3 is TGTGCCAGCAGTTCCACAGGGGGCCCCTCGTTCGAGCAGTACTTC.

The CDR3 DNA follows: TGTGCCAGCAGTCGGGACAGACTCACTGAAGCTTTCTTT. Protein: CASSRDRLTEAFF. This chain links TRBV28 with TRBJ1-1, with TRBD1 matching 7 bases. The V gene end was trimmed by 5 bases and the J gene end by 4 bases; junction bases not matched to a gene: 4. CDR1 is MDHEN, CDR2 SYDVKM, per germline. This CDR3 is built from 13 residues.

The rearrangement uses TRBV19 and TRBJ1-2; 8 bases are shared with TRBD1. The junction had 5 bases not matched to a gene; V was cut back by 5 bases and J by 3 bases. This CDR3 comprises 14 residues. Germline assignment: CDR1 LNHDA and CDR2 SQIVND (reference sequence). DNA of the CDR3: TGTGCCAGTAGTGGGTCAGGGGGCCACTATGGCTACACCTTC. Its protein product is CASSGSGGHYGYTF.

The rearrangement joins TRBV14 to TRBJ2-7, with 8 bases aligning to TRBD1. CDR1 is SGHDN, CDR2 FVKESK, per germline. V shed 4 bases, J shed 0 bases, and the junction held 11 bases outside the gene matches. The CDR3 totals 17 residues. The CDR3 is CASSRRLRDRSSYEQYF. CDR3 DNA: TGTGCCAGCAGCCGCCGTCTAAGGGACAGGAGCTCCTACGAGCAGTACTTC.

This clone has a single count. DNA for the CDR3: TGTGCCAGCCGACTCGGGGGGAACGAAGCTTTCTTT. This sequence encodes CASRLGGNEAFF. The chain couples TRBV6-5 to TRBJ1-1, with TRBD1 as a possible D gene (5 bases). The V and J ends lost 8 bases and 8 bases respectively, with 15 bases between them. Looked up from germline, CDR1 is MNHEY and CDR2 is SVGAGI. CDR3 length equals 12 residues.

The V gene is TRBV5-1, the J gene TRBJ2-1; D is possibly TRBD2 (5 bases). This CDR3 spans 14 amino acids. Between the trimmed V and J ends, which lost 1 base and 0 bases, there was a span of 5 bases. CDR1 and CDR2 from the germline V gene are SGHRS and YFSETQ. This chain's CDR3 is CASSLTSSYNEQFF. The CDR3 DNA is TGCGCCAGCAGCTTGACTAGCTCCTACAATGAGCAGTTCTTC.

The gene calls are TRBV5-1 and TRBJ1-4; no clear D gene. CDR3 length: 13 amino acids. Germline loops: CDR1 SGHRS, CDR2 YFSETQ. Trimming took 0 bases from V and 7 from J, leaving 7 bases between them. CDR3 DNA: TGCGCCAGCAGCTTGGCCCCGTCTGAAAAACTGTTTTTT. Its translation is CASSLAPSEKLFF.

The rearrangement uses TRBV15 and TRBJ2-3, with TRBD2 as a possible D gene (7 bases). The CDR3 consists of 16 residues. Trimming shortened V by 5 bases and J by 0 bases, and 15 bases separated the two germline ends. Germline lookup yields CDR1 LNHNV and CDR2 YYDKDF (reference sequence). CDR3 nucleotides: TGTGCCACCAGCGGGCGGGGGCGGACTAGCACAGATACGCAGTATTTT. The encoded protein is CATSGRGRTSTDTQYF.

This sequence joins TRBV7-2 and TRBJ1-1; 11 bases agree with TRBD1. The CDR3 extends over 16 amino acids. The V gene end was trimmed by 1 base and the J gene end by 5 bases; junction bases not matched to a gene: 6. Germline V gene lookup returns CDR1 SGHTA and CDR2 FQGNSA. The CDR3 DNA reads TGTGCCAGCAGCTTAGTAAAAGGACAGGGGGCAACTGAAGCTTTCTTT. This sequence encodes CASSLVKGQGATEAFF.

The chain uses TRBV3-1 (or the pseudogene TRBV3-2) and TRBJ2-5, with 10 bases lining up with TRBD1. With 8 bases clipped from V and 4 bases from J, the junction kept 7 bases outside the gene matches. This CDR3 is built from 14 residues. Germline CDR1 and CDR2: LGHDT and YNNKEL (reference sequence). DNA of the CDR3: TGTGCCAGCCGATACGGACAGGGGGGAGAGACCCAGTACTTC. Amino acids: CASRYGQGGETQYF.

This clone was recorded a few times. The rearrangement links TRBV5-1 to TRBJ1-1; 10 nucleotides agree with TRBD1. The CDR3 runs to 16 residues. After removal of 4 bases from V and 5 bases from J, the junction contained 11 bases not matched to a gene. Germline V gene lookup returns CDR1 SGHRS and CDR2 YFSETQ. The CDR3 loop is CASSQRSGTGVTEAFF. In nucleotides, the CDR3 is TGCGCCAGCAGCCAGAGATCCGGGACAGGGGTTACTGAAGCTTTCTTT.

This clone was seen only a few times. The V gene is TRBV5-5, the J gene TRBJ1-6; 7 bases line up with TRBD1. Germline values: CDR1 SGHKS, CDR2 YYEKEE (reference sequence). Trimming took 3 bases from V and 7 from J; bases not matched to a gene: 16. The CDR3 is 18 amino acids. CDR3 sequence reads: CASSWAGTQKGGNSPLHF. For the CDR3, the DNA is TGTGCCAGCAGCTGGGCCGGGACACAAAAAGGGGGCAATTCACCCCTCCACTTT.

The J gene is TRBJ2-3, the V gene TRBV5-1, with D perhaps TRBD2 (6 bases). The CDR3 consists of 15 residues. Between the trimmed V and J ends, which lost 0 bases and 2 bases, there was a span of 10 bases. Germline V gives CDR1 SGHRS, CDR2 YFSETQ. The CDR3 loop reads CASSLDRRDTDTQYF. The CDR3 coding sequence is TGCGCCAGCAGCTTGGACAGGCGGGACACAGATACGCAGTATTTT.

DNA for the CDR3: TGTGCCAGTAGCCGGGAGGGGGCAGACACCTTTGACACAGATACGCAGTATTTT. This translates into CASSREGADTFDTDTQYF. The chain recombines TRBV19 with TRBJ2-3, with D possibly being TRBD2 (8 bases). Trimming removed 6 bases at V and 2 bases at J, with 24 bases between. CDR1 is LNHDA, CDR2 SQIVND, per germline (reference sequence). This CDR3 has 18 residues.

The CDR3 DNA reads TGTGCCATCAGGATCAACTTGGAGTTGAACACTGAAGCTTTCTTT. Amino acid sequence: CAIRINLELNTEAFF. The J gene is TRBJ1-1, the V gene TRBV10-3, with D unresolved. CDR1 is ENHRY, CDR2 SYGVKD, per germline. V was shortened by 6 bases and J by 0 bases, with 14 bases between the two germline ends. This CDR3 region has 15 residues.

The chain joins TRBV5-6 to TRBJ1-4; D is perhaps TRBD1 (6 bases). Trimming removed 4 bases from V and 0 bases from J, with 10 bases in between. The CDR3 runs to 15 residues. CDR1 and CDR2 from the germline V gene are SGHDT and YYEEEE. DNA for the CDR3: TGTGCCAGCAGCCCAGGGGCTGCAACTAATGAAAAACTGTTTTTT. Amino acids: CASSPGAATNEKLFF.

The J gene is TRBJ2-1, the V gene TRBV5-1, with D tentatively TRBD2 (5 bases). The germline V gene has CDR1 SGHRS and CDR2 YFSETQ. The CDR3 sequence is 16 residues long. V was shortened by 1 base and J by 3 bases, with 14 bases between the two germline ends. The DNA for the CDR3 is TGCGCCAGCAGCTTGAGGTCGGGGTCGGGCTACAATGAGCAGTTCTTC. Translating it yields CASSLRSGSGYNEQFF.

The genes are TRBV18 and TRBJ2-5; D possibly corresponds to TRBD2 (5 bases). Between the trimmed V and J ends, which lost 2 bases and 7 bases, there was a span of 17 bases. Germline V gene data show CDR1 as KGHSH and CDR2 as LQKENI. The CDR3 has 15 residues. CDR3 amino acids: CASSPTAGEGSTQYF. As DNA, the CDR3 is TGTGCCAGCTCACCAACGGCCGGTGAGGGTTCGACCCAGTACTTC.